The clone carrying this T cell receptor (beta chain) was observed a single time. Its antigen is as yet unknown. These data come from a study of cytomegalovirus exposure and HLA in healthy donors. The PCR had 60 Vbeta and 13 Jbeta primers. The repertoire was sequenced with immunoSEQ multiplex PCR; TCRdb's copy has only in-frame clones and lacks some. The table includes about 130,000 clones, roughly 83% detected once. Findings and limits, study-wide: The authors later found most CMV-associated TCR beta chains appeared HLA-restricted.

The TCR originated in a man between 18 and 29 years old in good health and CMV-seronegative. Sequenced input: PBMCs.

CDR3 nucleotides: TGCGCCAGCAGCTTGGTTCCAGCGGGAGGTGGTACAGATACGCAGTATTTT. Encoded protein: CASSLVPAGGGTDTQYF. V usage is TRBV5-1 and J usage is TRBJ2-3; 9 positions agree with TRBD2. The length of the CDR3 is 17 residues. V shed 0 bases, J shed 3 bases, and the junction held 8 bases outside the gene matches. The germline gives CDR1 SGHRS, CDR2 YFSETQ.